These 25 T cell receptor beta chains originate from one sample sequenced in a study of cytomegalovirus exposure and HLA in healthy donors. Assay used: immunoSEQ multiplex PCR; TCRdb lists only in-frame clones, some missing. The sample includes about 150,000 clones, around 89% of them seen just once. What was sequenced was PBMCs. These receptors were collected from a man between 18 and 35 years old in good health and CMV-seronegative.

This clone was seen once. V and J are TRBV6-5 and TRBJ1-5, with D tentatively TRBD1 (5 bases). CDR1 is MNHEY and CDR2 is SVGAGI in the germline V gene. Trimming removed 5 bases at V and 7 bases at J, with 18 bases between. The CDR3 spans 15 residues. The CDR3 nucleotides are TGTGCCAGCAGTACCTCGTCGGACATCCGGCAGCCCCAGCATTTT. It translates to CASSTSSDIRQPQHF.

This clone has just one count. This chain connects TRBV6-5 to TRBJ1-2, with TRBD1 as a possible D gene (5 bases). Trimming removed 2 bases at V and 5 bases at J, with 6 bases between. The length of the CDR3 is 12 residues. Germline V gene sequence: CDR1 MNHEY, CDR2 SVGAGI. The CDR3 loop reads CASSYGGYGYTF. In DNA form, the CDR3 reads TGTGCCAGCAGTTACGGGGGGTATGGCTACACCTTC.

The rearrangement uses TRBV18 and TRBJ1-2; TRBD1 matches at 7 bases. With V trimmed by 3 bases and J by 3 bases, 1 base remained unmatched. This CDR3 region has 13 residues. CDR1 is KGHSH, CDR2 LQKENI, per germline. This CDR3 reads CASSPGTDYGYTF. The DNA of the CDR3 is TGTGCCAGCTCACCTGGGACAGACTATGGCTACACCTTC.

The rearrangement joins TRBV2 to TRBJ1-5; the match to TRBD1 covers 7 bases. Germline CDR1 and CDR2: SNHLY and FYNNEI. CDR3 size: 13 residues. V trimming: 7 bases; J trimming: 2 bases; junction bases outside the gene matches: 2. CDR3 bases: TGTGCCAGCAACGGACAGGGCAATCAGCCCCAGCATTTT. As protein: CASNGQGNQPQHF. Variable domain in full (rest from reference TRBV2 and TRBJ1-5): EPEVTQTPSHQVTQMGQEVILRCVPISNHLYFYWYRQILGQKVEFLVSFYNNEISEKSEIFDDQFSVERPDGSNFTLKIRSTKLEDSAMYFCASNGQGNQPQHFGDGTRLSIL.

The chain joins TRBV6-6 to TRBJ2-7; D might be TRBD2 (5 bases). CDR1 and CDR2 from the germline V gene are MNHNY and SVGAGI (reference sequence). V was pared by 0 bases and J by 6 bases, with 15 bases between. CDR3 length: 15 residues. CDR3 coding DNA: TGTGCCAGCAGTTACTCACGAGGGCTTTCGGGCGAGCAGTACTTC. This gives the protein CASSYSRGLSGEQYF.

The chain employs TRBV27 and TRBJ2-7, with D perhaps matching TRBD2 (5 bases). Trimming cost V 3 bases and J 1 base, with 7 bases left between them. The CDR3 runs 13 residues. CDR1 is MNHEY and CDR2 is SMNVEV in the germline V gene (reference sequence). CDR3 nucleotides: TGTGCCAGCAGTTTGAGGGCTTCCTACGAGCAGTACTTC. Translation: CASSLRASYEQYF.

A few counts support this clone. The chain uses TRBV2 and TRBJ2-5, with 7 positions matching TRBD1. V was pared by 8 bases and J by 2 bases, with 17 bases of the junction left unmatched. CDR1 SNHLY and CDR2 FYNNEI come from the germline V gene. CDR3 length: 17 residues. CDR3 nucleotide sequence: TGTGCCAGCGCGCGTAACAGGGGACGATCTCGGCAAGAGACCCAGTACTTC. As protein: CASARNRGRSRQETQYF.

The chain employs TRBV6-5 and TRBJ2-7; 8 bases match TRBD2. The length of the CDR3 is 15 residues. Germline CDR1 MNHEY, CDR2 SVGAGI. The junction had 8 bases not matched to a gene; V was cut back by 6 bases and J by 1 base. CDR3 bases: TGTGCCAGCAGCCAAGGGACTAGTATTTCCTACGAGCAGTACTTC. Translation gives CASSQGTSISYEQYF.

This clone was seen once. The chain joins TRBV6-6 to TRBJ1-3; D remains ambiguous. CDR1 MNHNY and CDR2 SVGAGI come from the germline V gene (reference sequence). Trimming stripped 6 bases from V and 0 bases from J, with 12 bases between. CDR3 size: 15 residues. CDR3 nucleotides: TGTGCCAGCAGGGGGAGTAAGGACTCTGGAAACACCATATATTTT. Protein product: CASRGSKDSGNTIYF.

This clone has just one count. The gene calls are TRBV27 and TRBJ2-5; TRBD2 matches 11 bases. This CDR3 spans 16 amino acids. Looked up from germline, CDR1 is MNHEY and CDR2 is SMNVEV (reference sequence). J gave up 0 bases and V 5 bases, and 5 bases lay outside the gene matches. CDR3 in amino acids: CASSPWGLADQETQYF. CDR3 bases: TGTGCCAGCAGTCCTTGGGGACTAGCGGACCAAGAGACCCAGTACTTC.

The chain has TRBV29-1 and TRBJ1-4, with 9 bases identical to TRBD1. The CDR3 covers 15 residues. The germline V gene encodes CDR1 SQVTM and CDR2 ANQGSEA. The J segment lost 3 bases and the V segment lost 5 bases, leaving 7 bases of the junction unmatched. In nucleotides, the CDR3 is TGCAGCGTTACCTTCGGGACAGGGTCTAATGAAAAACTGTTTTTT. This sequence encodes CSVTFGTGSNEKLFF.

The V gene is TRBV19, the J gene TRBJ1-4; D may be TRBD1 (5 bases). With 4 bases removed from V and 8 bases from J, the gap between germline ends came to 14 bases. The CDR3 is made up of 14 amino acids. Looked up from germline, CDR1 is LNHDA and CDR2 is SQIVND (reference sequence). The CDR3 bases are TGTGCCAGTAGTACTACCGGTTGGGGCGAAAAACTGTTTTTT. It is translated as CASSTTGWGEKLFF.

The chain links TRBV10-2 to TRBJ2-7; TRBD2 agrees at 10 bases. V gave up 0 bases and J gave up 2 bases; unmatched junction bases: 10. The germline V gene encodes CDR1 WSHSY and CDR2 SAAADI. There are 18 residues in the CDR3. CDR3 region: CASSESSGLAEIPYEQYF. CDR3 nucleotide sequence: TGCGCCAGCAGTGAGTCGAGCGGACTAGCGGAAATCCCCTACGAGCAGTACTTC.

The rearrangement links TRBV7-9 to TRBJ2-2, with D possibly matching TRBD1 (6 bases). Trimming removed 1 base at V and 3 bases at J, with 12 bases between. The CDR3 runs 16 residues. Germline V gene data show CDR1 as SEHNR and CDR2 as FQNEAQ (reference sequence). CDR3 amino acids: CASSLVGGGYTGELFF. DNA of the CDR3: TGTGCCAGCAGCTTAGTTGGGGGCGGCTACACCGGGGAGCTGTTTTTT. The full variable domain, with the rest looked up from reference TRBV7-9 and TRBJ2-2, is DTGVSQNPRHKITKRGQNVTFRCDPISEHNRLYWYRQTLGQGPEFLTYFQNEAQLEKSRLLSDRFSAERPKGSFSTLEIQRTEQGDSAMYLCASSLVGGGYTGELFFGEGSRLTVL.

V and J are TRBV19 and TRBJ1-5; D possibly corresponds to TRBD1 (5 bases). The V end was cut by 6 bases, the J end by 0 bases, with 18 bases between. Germline V gene lookup returns CDR1 LNHDA and CDR2 SQIVND (reference sequence). This CDR3 spans 17 amino acids. CDR3 nucleotides: TGTGCCAGTAGGGGAGGGTCGGGGGTGGCTAGCAATCAGCCCCAGCATTTT. Amino acids: CASRGGSGVASNQPQHF. The variable domain in full, completed from reference TRBV19 and TRBJ1-5, reads DGGITQSPKYLFRKEGQNVTLSCEQNLNHDAMYWYRQDPGQGLRLIYYSQIVNDFQKGDIAEGYSVSREKKESFPLTVTSAQKNPTAFYLCASRGGSGVASNQPQHFGDGTRLSIL.

CDR3 loop: CASSERGSGEKLFF. The CDR3, as DNA: TGTGCCAGCAGTGAACGGGGGTCAGGGGAAAAACTGTTTTTT. The V and J genes are TRBV2 and TRBJ1-4, with D perhaps TRBD1 (5 bases). The germline CDR1 and CDR2 sequences are SNHLY and FYNNEI. Trimming cost V 2 bases and J 8 bases, with 12 bases left between them. CDR3 length equals 14 residues.

V usage is TRBV5-1 and J usage is TRBJ2-3; possible D gene TRBD2, 6 bases. The CDR3 covers 15 residues. The V end was cut by 1 base, the J end by 1 base, with 10 bases between. CDR1 is SGHRS, CDR2 YFSETQ, per germline. CDR3: CASSLSKRGTDTQYF. CDR3 coding DNA: TGCGCCAGCAGCTTGTCCAAGCGGGGCACAGATACGCAGTATTTT.

The rearrangement links TRBV6-1 to TRBJ1-5; TRBD1 might be the D (5 bases). The ends were cut back, 3 bases at V and 0 bases at J, with 12 bases in the middle. Germline V lookup: CDR1 MNHNS, CDR2 SASEGT. The CDR3 totals 16 residues. CDR3: CASSDRQIYSNQPQHF. The DNA for the CDR3 is TGTGCCAGCAGTGATAGACAGATTTATAGCAATCAGCCCCAGCATTTT.

This clone was observed a single time. The V call is TRBV29-1, the J call TRBJ1-5; perhaps TRBD1 as D (5 bases). The CDR3 length is 13 residues. The germline gives CDR1 SQVTM, CDR2 ANQGSEA. The germline V and J ends were trimmed by 4 bases and 6 bases, with 13 bases remaining between them. The CDR3 spells CSVALGGGQPQHF. The DNA of the CDR3 is TGCAGCGTTGCTCTGGGGGGAGGTCAGCCCCAGCATTTT.

This chain links TRBV27 with TRBJ2-7; 8 bases line up with TRBD2. The CDR3 is made up of 17 amino acids. Germline CDR1 MNHEY, CDR2 SMNVEV (reference sequence). V trimming: 8 bases; J trimming: 0 bases; junction bases outside the gene matches: 15. The CDR3 nucleotides are TGTGCCAGCTGTGGGGGGGCGCGGGGGGCCCTCTCCTACGAGCAGTACTTC. This encodes CASCGGARGALSYEQYF.

The V gene is TRBV29-1, the J gene TRBJ1-1; the match to TRBD1 covers 7 bases. V was pared by 1 base and J by 5 bases, with 7 bases of the junction left unmatched. Germline V gene sequence: CDR1 SQVTM, CDR2 ANQGSEA. The CDR3 length is 14 residues. This chain's CDR3 is CSVEGFRGETEAFF. The CDR3 coding sequence is TGCAGCGTTGAAGGTTTCAGGGGGGAAACTGAAGCTTTCTTT.

This sequence joins TRBV18 and TRBJ2-1; D is possibly TRBD2 (5 bases). The CDR3 is 16 amino acids. Germline CDR1 is KGHSH and CDR2 is LQKENI. V lost 3 bases to trimming and J lost 0 bases, with 12 bases between them. DNA of the CDR3: TGTGCCAGCTCACCGGACTTCTCAAGCTCCTACAATGAGCAGTTCTTC. Protein sequence: CASSPDFSSSYNEQFF.

This chain joins TRBV5-4 and TRBJ2-6; D may be TRBD1 (6 bases). CDR1 and CDR2 (germline): SGHNT, YYREEE (reference sequence). Trimming stripped 3 bases from V and 4 bases from J, with 17 bases between. The CDR3 sequence is 17 residues long. The CDR3 loop reads CASSSAATGPGANVLTF. The DNA of the CDR3 is TGTGCCAGCAGCTCAGCAGCCACAGGGCCGGGGGCCAACGTCCTGACTTTC.

V gene TRBV29-1 combines with J gene TRBJ2-7; 12 bases align to TRBD2. V dropped 2 bases and J dropped 2; count of bases not matched to a gene: 7. The CDR3 has 16 amino acids. Germline assignment: CDR1 SQVTM and CDR2 ANQGSEA. The CDR3 reads CSVEIFGLAGTYEQYV. As DNA, the CDR3 is TGCAGCGTTGAAATCTTCGGACTAGCGGGGACCTACGAGCAGTACGTC.

CDR3 coding DNA: TGTGCCACCAGCAGGCCCGGGAACAGGGGTTTTCAGCCCCAGCATTTT. Encoded protein: CATSRPGNRGFQPQHF. The gene calls are TRBV15 and TRBJ1-5, with 7 bases lining up with TRBD1. The junction had 11 bases not matched to a gene; V was cut back by 3 bases and J by 6 bases. Germline V CDR1 and CDR2: LNHNV, YYDKDF (reference sequence). The CDR3 has 16 residues.